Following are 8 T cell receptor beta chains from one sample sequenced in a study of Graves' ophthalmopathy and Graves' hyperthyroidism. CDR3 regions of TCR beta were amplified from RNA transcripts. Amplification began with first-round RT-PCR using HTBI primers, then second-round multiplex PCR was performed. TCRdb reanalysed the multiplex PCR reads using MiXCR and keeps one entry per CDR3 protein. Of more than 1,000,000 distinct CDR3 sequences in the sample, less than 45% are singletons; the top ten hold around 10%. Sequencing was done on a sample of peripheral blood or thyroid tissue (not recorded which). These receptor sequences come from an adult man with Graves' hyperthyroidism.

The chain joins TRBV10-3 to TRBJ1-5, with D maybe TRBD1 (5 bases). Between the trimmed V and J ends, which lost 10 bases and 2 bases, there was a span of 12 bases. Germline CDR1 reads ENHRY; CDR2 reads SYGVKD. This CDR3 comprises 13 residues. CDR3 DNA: TGTGCCACCGCCCGGGACGGCAATCAGCCCCAGCATTTT. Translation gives CATARDGNQPQHF.

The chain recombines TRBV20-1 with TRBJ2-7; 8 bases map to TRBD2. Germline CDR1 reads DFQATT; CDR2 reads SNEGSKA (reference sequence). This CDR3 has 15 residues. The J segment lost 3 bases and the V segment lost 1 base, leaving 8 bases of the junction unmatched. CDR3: CSARAYAGGLYEQYF. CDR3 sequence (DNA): TGCAGTGCTAGAGCGTACGCGGGAGGCCTCTACGAGCAGTACTTC.

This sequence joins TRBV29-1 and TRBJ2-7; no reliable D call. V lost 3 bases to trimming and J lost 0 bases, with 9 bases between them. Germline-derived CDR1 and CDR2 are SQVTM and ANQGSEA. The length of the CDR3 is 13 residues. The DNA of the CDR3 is TGCAGCGTTGACGTGGATGGCTCCTACGAGCAGTACTTC. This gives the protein CSVDVDGSYEQYF.

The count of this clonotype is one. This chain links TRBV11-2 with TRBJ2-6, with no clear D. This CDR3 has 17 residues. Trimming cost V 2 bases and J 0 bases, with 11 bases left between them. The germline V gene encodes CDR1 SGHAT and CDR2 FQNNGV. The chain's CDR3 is CASSLWASLSGANVLTF. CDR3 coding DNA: TGTGCCAGCAGCTTATGGGCGAGTCTCTCTGGGGCCAACGTCCTGACTTTC.

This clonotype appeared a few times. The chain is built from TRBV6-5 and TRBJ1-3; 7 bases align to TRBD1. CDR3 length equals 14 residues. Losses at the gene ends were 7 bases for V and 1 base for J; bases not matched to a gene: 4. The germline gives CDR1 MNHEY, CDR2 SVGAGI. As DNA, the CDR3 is TGTGCCAGCAAACCACAGGGGTCTGGAAACACCATATATTTT. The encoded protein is CASKPQGSGNTIYF.

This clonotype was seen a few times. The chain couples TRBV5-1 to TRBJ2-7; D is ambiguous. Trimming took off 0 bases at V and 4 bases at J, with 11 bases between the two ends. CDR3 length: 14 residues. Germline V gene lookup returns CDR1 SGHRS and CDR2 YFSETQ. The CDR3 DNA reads TGCGCCAGCAGCTTGGTCCAGGCGGAATACGAGCAGTACTTC. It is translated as CASSLVQAEYEQYF.

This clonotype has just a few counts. CDR3 nucleotide sequence: TGTGCCAGCAGCTCGCGGCCGGGAGAGGCCTTTTCCTACGAGCAGTACTTC. Translating it yields CASSSRPGEAFSYEQYF. The chain joins TRBV5-6 to TRBJ2-7; D perhaps matches TRBD2 (6 bases). There are 17 residues in the CDR3. Germline CDR1 is SGHDT and CDR2 is YYEEEE. Trimming took off 3 bases at V and 1 base at J, with 20 bases between the two ends.

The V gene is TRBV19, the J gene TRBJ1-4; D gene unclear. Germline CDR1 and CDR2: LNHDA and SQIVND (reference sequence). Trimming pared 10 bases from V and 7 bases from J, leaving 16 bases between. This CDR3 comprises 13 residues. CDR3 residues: CATRRQDGEKLFF. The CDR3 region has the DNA TGTGCCACCCGACGCCAGGACGGTGAAAAACTGTTTTTT.